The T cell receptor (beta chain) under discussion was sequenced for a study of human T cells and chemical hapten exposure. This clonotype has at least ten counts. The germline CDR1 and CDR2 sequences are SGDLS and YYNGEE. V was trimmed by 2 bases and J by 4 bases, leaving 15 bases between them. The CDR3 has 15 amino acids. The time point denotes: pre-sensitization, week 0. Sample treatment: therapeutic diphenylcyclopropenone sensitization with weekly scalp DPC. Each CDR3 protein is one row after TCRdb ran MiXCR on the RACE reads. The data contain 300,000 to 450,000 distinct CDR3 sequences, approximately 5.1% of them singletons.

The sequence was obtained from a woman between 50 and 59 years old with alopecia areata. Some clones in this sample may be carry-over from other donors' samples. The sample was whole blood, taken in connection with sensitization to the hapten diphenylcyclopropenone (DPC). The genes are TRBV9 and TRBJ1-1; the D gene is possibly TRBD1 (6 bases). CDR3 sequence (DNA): TGTGCCAGCAGCGTTTTGGGGGGCGCGGGCACTGAAGCTTTCTTT. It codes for CASSVLGGAGTEAFF.